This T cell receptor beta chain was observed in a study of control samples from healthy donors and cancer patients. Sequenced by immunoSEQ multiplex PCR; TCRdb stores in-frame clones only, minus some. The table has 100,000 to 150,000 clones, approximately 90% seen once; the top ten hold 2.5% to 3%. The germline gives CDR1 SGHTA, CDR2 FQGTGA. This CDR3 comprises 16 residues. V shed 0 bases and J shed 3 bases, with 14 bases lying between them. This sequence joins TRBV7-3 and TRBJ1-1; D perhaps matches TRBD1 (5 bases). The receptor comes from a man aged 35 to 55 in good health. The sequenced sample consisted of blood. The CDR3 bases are TGTGCCAGCAGCTTAACTCGTATACGAGGGGACACTGAAGCTTTCTTT. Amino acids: CASSLTRIRGDTEAFF.